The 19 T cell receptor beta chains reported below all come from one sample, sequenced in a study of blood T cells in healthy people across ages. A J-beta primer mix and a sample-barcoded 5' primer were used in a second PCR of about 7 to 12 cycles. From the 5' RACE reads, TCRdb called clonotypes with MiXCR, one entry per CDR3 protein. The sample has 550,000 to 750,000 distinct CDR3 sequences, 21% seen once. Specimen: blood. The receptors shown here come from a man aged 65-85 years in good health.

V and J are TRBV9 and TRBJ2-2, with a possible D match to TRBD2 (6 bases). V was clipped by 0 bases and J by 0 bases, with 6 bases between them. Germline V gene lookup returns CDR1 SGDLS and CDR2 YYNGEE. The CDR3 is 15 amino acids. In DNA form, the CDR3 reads TGTGCCAGCAGCGTAGGCGGGGCGAACACCGGGGAGCTGTTTTTT. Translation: CASSVGGANTGELFF. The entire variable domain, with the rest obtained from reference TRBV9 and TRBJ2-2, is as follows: DSGVTQTPKHLITATGQRVTLRCSPRSGDLSVYWYQQSLDQGLQFLIQYYNGEERAKGNILERFSAQQFPDLHSELNLSSLELGDSALYFCASSVGGANTGELFFGEGSRLTVL.

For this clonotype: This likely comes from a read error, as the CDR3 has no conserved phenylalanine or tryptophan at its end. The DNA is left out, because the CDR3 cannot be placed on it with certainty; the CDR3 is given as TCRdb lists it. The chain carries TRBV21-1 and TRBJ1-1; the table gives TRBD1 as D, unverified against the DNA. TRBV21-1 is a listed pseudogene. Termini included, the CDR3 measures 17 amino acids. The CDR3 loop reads CAPHRWGHDSPNTEAFS.

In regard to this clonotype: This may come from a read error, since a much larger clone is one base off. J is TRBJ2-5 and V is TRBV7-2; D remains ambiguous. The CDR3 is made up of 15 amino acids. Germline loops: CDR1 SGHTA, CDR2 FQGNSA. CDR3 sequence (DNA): TGTGCCAGCAGCTTAGAGGGTCTCCCCCAAGAGACCCTGTACTTC. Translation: CASSLEGLPQETLYF.

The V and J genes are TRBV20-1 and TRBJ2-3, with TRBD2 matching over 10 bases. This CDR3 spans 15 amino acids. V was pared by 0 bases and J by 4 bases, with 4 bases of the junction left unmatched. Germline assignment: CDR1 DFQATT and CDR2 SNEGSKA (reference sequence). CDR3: CSARDRLAGADTQYF. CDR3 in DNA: TGCAGTGCTAGAGATCGCCTAGCGGGAGCAGATACGCAGTATTTT.

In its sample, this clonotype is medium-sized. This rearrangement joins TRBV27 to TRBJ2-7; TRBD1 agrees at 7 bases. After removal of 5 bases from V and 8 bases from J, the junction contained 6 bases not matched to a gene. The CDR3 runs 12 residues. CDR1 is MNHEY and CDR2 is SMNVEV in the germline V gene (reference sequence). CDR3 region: CASSPDRLQQYF. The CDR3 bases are TGTGCCAGCAGTCCGGACAGGCTGCAGCAGTACTTC.

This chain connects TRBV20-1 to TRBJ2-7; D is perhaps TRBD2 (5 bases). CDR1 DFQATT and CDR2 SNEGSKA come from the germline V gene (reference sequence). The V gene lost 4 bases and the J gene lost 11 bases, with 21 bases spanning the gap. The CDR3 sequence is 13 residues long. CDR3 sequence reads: CSANQGGAGYEYF. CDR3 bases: TGCAGTGCTAATCAAGGAGGCGCTGGCTACGAGTACTTC.

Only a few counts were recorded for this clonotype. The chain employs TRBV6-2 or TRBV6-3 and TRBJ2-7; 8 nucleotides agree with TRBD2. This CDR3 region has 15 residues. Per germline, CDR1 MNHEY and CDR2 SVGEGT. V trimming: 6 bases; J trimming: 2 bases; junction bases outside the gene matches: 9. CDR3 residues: CASSRPGLGTYEQYF. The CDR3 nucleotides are TGTGCCAGCAGCCGACCGGGACTAGGAACCTACGAGCAGTACTTC.

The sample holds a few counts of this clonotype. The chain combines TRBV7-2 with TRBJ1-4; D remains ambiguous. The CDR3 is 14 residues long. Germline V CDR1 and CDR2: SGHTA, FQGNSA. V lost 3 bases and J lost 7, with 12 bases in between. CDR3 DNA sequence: TGTGCCAGCAGCTTCCGGGCCCGCGGTGAAAAACTGTTTTTT. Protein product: CASSFRARGEKLFF.

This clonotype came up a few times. The CDR3 region is CASTRTNYGYTF. DNA for the CDR3: TGTGCCAGCACACGTACTAACTATGGCTACACCTTC. The rearrangement joins TRBV28 to TRBJ1-2; D ambiguous. Germline V gene lookup returns CDR1 MDHEN and CDR2 SYDVKM. V was shortened by 7 bases and J by 0 bases, with 6 bases between the two germline ends. The CDR3 is made up of 12 amino acids.

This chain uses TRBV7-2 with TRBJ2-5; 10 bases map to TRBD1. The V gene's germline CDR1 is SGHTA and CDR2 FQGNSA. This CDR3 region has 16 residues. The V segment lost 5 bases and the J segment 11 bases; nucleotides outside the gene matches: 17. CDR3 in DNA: TGTGCCAGCAGCGCAGACATGGGGACAGGGGCCCTGGGGCAGTACTTC. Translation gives CASSADMGTGALGQYF.

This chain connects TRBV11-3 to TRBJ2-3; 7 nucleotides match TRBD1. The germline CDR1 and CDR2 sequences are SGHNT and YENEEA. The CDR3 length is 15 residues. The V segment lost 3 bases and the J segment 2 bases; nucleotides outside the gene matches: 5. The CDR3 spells CASSFTGTDTDTQYF. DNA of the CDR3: TGTGCCAGCAGCTTTACCGGGACAGACACAGATACGCAGTATTTT.

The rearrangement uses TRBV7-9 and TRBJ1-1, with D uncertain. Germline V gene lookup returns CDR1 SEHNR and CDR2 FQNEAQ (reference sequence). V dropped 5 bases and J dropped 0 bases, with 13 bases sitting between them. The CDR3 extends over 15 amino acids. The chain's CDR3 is CASSLMTGMNTEAFF. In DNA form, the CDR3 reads TGTGCCAGCAGCCTAATGACGGGGATGAACACTGAAGCTTTCTTT.

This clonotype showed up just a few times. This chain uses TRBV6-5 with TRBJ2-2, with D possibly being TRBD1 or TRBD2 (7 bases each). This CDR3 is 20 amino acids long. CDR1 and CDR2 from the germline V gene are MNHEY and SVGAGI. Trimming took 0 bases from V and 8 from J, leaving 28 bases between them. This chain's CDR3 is CASSYSLTGPAGPNGGELFF. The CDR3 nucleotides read TGTGCCAGCAGTTACTCATTGACAGGGCCAGCGGGACCTAATGGGGGGGAGCTGTTTTTT.

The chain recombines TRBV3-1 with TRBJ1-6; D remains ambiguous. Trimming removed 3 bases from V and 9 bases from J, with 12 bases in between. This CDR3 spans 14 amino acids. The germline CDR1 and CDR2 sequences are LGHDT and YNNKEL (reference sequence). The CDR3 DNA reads TGTGCCAGCAGCCAGCCGGGGAGCCCTTCACCCCTCCACTTT. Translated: CASSQPGSPSPLHF.

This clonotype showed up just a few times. CDR3 in DNA: TGTGCCAGCAGCTTAAGCGGGCAGCAGTACTTC. Translating gives CASSLSGQQYF. The chain links TRBV7-9 to TRBJ2-5; possible D gene TRBD2, 6 bases. CDR1 is SEHNR and CDR2 is FQNEAQ in the germline V gene (reference sequence). V was clipped by 2 bases and J by 11 bases, with 9 bases between them. CDR3 length equals 11 residues.

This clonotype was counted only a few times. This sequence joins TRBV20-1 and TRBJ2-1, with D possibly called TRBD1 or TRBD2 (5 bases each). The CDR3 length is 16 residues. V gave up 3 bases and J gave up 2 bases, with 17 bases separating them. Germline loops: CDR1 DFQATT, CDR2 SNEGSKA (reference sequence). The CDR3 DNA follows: TGCAGTGCTAGTGGGGCCTCCCGGGGCGCCTACAATGAGCAGTTCTTC. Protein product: CSASGASRGAYNEQFF.

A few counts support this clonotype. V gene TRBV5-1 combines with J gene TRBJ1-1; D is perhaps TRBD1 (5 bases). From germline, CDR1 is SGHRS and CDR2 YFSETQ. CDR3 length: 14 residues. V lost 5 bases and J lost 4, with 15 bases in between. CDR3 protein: CASRQSGGGTEAFF. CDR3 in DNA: TGCGCCAGCAGGCAGAGTGGGGGTGGCACTGAAGCTTTCTTT.

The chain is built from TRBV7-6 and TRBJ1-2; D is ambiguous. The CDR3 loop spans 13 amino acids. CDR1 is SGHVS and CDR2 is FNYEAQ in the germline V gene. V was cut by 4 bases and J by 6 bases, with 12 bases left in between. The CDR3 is CASSYQPSHGYTF. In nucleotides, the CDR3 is TGTGCCAGCAGCTACCAACCATCCCATGGCTACACCTTC.

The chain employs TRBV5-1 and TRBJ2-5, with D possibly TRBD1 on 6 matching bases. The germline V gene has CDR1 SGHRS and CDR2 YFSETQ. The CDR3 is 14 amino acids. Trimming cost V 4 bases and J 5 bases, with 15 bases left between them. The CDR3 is CASSPQGPGETQYF. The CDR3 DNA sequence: TGCGCCAGCAGCCCACAGGGACCGGGGGAGACCCAGTACTTC.